The clone carrying this TCR beta chain was counted only a few times. Germline CDR1 is ENHRY and CDR2 is SYGVKD. There are 15 residues in the CDR3. V was trimmed by 8 bases and J by 2 bases, leaving 15 bases between them. The method was immunoSEQ multiplex PCR; TCRdb's version includes in-frame clones alone and lacks a portion of them. The sample has almost 500,000 clones, about nine tenths seen once; the top ten hold approximately 8%. This record comes from a study of blood T cell repertoires in COVID-19. This chain links TRBV10-3 with TRBJ1-4, with TRBD1 as a possible D gene (5 bases). Input material: PBMCs or T cells enriched from blood (not recorded which). The sequence came from a woman in her sixties or seventies who had recovered from COVID-19. The CDR3 sequence: CAIRGEYTTNEKLFF. The CDR3 DNA reads TGTGCCATCCGGGGGGAGTACACGACTAATGAAAAACTGTTTTTT.